This T cell receptor beta chain stems from a study of blood T cell repertoires in COVID-19. Study background: Acute-phase and convalescent COVID-19 samples originated in the United States, Italy and Spain.

In the authors' workflow: The authors estimated nucleated cell counts from reference gene primer amplification. Libraries were prepared by immunoSEQ multiplex PCR; TCRdb keeps only in-frame clonotypes and omits some of them. D and trimming were read from the DNA, whereas the V and J calls and clone size are those reported in that table. The data show approximately 300,000 clones, roughly 89% seen once. CDR3 size: 15 residues. Trimming removed 4 bases from V and 4 bases from J; junction bases left unmatched: 5. The germline V gene has CDR1 SGHDN and CDR2 FVKESK. In Seattle, patients joined the study during active infection and were tracked longitudinally.

The receptor comes from a woman aged 40 to 50 with COVID-19, enrolled during active disease. This chain connects TRBV14 to TRBJ2-1, with 9 nucleotides matching TRBD2. The sequenced sample consisted of peripheral blood. The DNA for the CDR3 is TGTGCCAGCAGCCCGAGACTAGCGGAATACAATGAGCAGTTCTTC. Residues: CASSPRLAEYNEQFF.